Following are 3 T cell receptor beta chains from one sample sequenced in a study of OX40 agonist ivuxolimab in advanced cancers. Assay: immunoSEQ multiplex PCR; the TCRdb copy retains only in-frame clones and omits some. The sample has 19,000 or so clones; 83% are singletons. The sequenced sample was CD4+ or CD8+ T cells sorted from blood, obtained in a trial of the OX40 agonist ivuxolimab. Receptors originate from an adult with an advanced solid tumor such as melanoma, head and neck, liver or kidney cancer.

The chain couples TRBV28 to TRBJ2-7; 9 bases line up with TRBD1. Germline V gives CDR1 MDHEN, CDR2 SYDVKM. This CDR3 is built from 18 residues. Trimming took 5 bases from V and 5 from J; bases not matched to a gene: 19. CDR3 DNA: TGTGCCAGCAGTCACCGGGACATTGGGGGACAGGGTATCAACGAGCAGTACTTC. Amino acid sequence: CASSHRDIGGQGINEQYF.

The chain couples TRBV19 to TRBJ1-1; D possibly corresponds to TRBD1 (5 bases). Trimming left V 4 bases short and J 6 bases short, with 15 bases between. CDR1 is LNHDA and CDR2 is SQIVND in the germline V gene (reference sequence). The CDR3 sequence is 14 residues long. CDR3 DNA: TGTGCCAGTAGTAACAGCGGGGGTTGGTCTGAAGCTTTCTTT. Its protein is CASSNSGGWSEAFF.

The gene calls are TRBV5-8 and TRBJ2-7; no clear D. This CDR3 is 16 amino acids long. V lost 4 bases and J 0 bases, leaving 17 bases between the germline ends. CDR1 and CDR2 (germline): SGHTS, YDEGEE. The CDR3 nucleotides read TGTGCCAGCAGCAGGGTCGGCGGCACCCTCTCCTACGAGCAGTACTTC. Encoded protein: CASSRVGGTLSYEQYF.